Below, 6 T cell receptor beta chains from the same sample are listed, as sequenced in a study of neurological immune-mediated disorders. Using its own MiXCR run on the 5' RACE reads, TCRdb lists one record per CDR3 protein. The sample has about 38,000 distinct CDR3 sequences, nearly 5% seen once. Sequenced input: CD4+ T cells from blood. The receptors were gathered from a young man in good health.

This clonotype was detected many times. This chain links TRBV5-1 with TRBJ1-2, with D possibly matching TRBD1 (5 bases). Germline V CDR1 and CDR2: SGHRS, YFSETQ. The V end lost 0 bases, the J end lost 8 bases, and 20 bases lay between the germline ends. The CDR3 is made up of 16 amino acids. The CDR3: CASSLVSGTLGGGYTF. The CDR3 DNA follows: TGCGCCAGCAGCTTGGTGTCAGGGACCTTAGGAGGGGGCTACACCTTC.

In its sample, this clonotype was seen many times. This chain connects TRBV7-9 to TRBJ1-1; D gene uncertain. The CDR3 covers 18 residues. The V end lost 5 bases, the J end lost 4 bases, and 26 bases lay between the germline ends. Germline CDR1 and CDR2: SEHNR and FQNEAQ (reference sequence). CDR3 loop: CASSPRTRTGSPGTEAFF. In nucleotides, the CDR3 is TGTGCCAGCAGCCCTCGCACAAGGACGGGTTCACCAGGCACTGAAGCTTTCTTT.

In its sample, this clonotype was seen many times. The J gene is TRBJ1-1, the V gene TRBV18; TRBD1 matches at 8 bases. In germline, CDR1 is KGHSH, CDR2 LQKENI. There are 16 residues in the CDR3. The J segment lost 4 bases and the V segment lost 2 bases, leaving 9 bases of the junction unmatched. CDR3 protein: CASSPGTGPGGTEAFF. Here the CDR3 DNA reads TGTGCCAGCTCACCAGGGACAGGCCCTGGGGGCACTGAAGCTTTCTTT.

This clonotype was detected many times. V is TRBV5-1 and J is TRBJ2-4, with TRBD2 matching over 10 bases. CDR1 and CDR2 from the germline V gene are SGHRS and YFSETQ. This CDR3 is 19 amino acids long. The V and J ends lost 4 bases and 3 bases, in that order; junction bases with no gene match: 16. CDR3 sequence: CASSPVVAGGVVGKNIQYF. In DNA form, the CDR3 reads TGCGCCAGCAGCCCAGTCGTAGCGGGAGGAGTGGTAGGCAAAAACATTCAGTACTTC.

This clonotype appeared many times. In nucleotides, the CDR3 is TGCAGCGTGGAGCCCTCTGGGGGCGATGAGCAGTTCTTC. Its translation: CSVEPSGGDEQFF. This chain links TRBV29-1 with TRBJ2-1; D is possibly TRBD1 (6 bases). The V gene lost 6 bases and the J gene lost 8 bases, with 17 bases spanning the gap. This CDR3 comprises 13 residues. Germline V gene data show CDR1 as SQVTM and CDR2 as ANQGSEA.

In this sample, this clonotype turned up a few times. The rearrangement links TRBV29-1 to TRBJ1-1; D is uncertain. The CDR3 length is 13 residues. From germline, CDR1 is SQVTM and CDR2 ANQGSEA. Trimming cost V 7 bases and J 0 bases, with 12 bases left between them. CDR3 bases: TGCAGCGCTCAGAGGCCATTGAACACTGAAGCTTTCTTT. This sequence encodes CSAQRPLNTEAFF. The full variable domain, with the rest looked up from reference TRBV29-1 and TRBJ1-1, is SAVISQKPSRDICQRGTSLTIQCQVDSQVTMMFWYRQQPGQSLTLIATANQGSEATYESGFVIDKFPISRPNLTFSTLTVSNMSPEDSSIYLCSAQRPLNTEAFFGQGTRLTVV.